The entry below gives a single T cell receptor beta chain sequence along with its context. The antigen is unknown. Profiled with immunoSEQ multiplex PCR; TCRdb holds only in-frame clones, not every one. The table includes some 100,000 clones, approximately 88% detected once. The data derive from a study of T cell responses to AZD1222 COVID-19 vaccine. Study-level background: Second-dose schedules of about 4 or about 12 weeks were combined. Study-wide results and limits: Spike-specific TCR breadth and depth grew following two AZD1222 doses. White British people made up most donors, females outnumbered males, and clonal diversity was possibly underestimated.

The sample consisted of peripheral blood, taken on day 0 of AZD1222 vaccination. The origin of this receptor is an adult in good health.

The CDR3 is CASSGGAGETQYF. The CDR3 DNA reads TGCGCCAGCAGCGGCGGCGCAGGAGAGACCCAGTACTTC. The chain combines TRBV5-1 with TRBJ2-5, with D unclear. V dropped 4 bases and J dropped 4 bases, with 11 bases sitting between them. Germline-derived CDR1 and CDR2 are SGHRS and YFSETQ. The CDR3 is 13 amino acids.